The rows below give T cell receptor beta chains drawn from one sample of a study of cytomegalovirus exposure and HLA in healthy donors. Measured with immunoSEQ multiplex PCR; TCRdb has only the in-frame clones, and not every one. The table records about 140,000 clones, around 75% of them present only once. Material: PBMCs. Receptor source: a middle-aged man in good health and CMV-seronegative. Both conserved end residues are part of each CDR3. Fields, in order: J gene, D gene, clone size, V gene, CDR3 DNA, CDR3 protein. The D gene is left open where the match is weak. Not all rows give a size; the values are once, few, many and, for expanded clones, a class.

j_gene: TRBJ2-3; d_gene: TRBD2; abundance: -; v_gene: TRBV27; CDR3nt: TGTGCCAGCAGTCCCGCGGGGGCAGATACGCAGTATTTT; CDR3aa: CASSPAGADTQYF
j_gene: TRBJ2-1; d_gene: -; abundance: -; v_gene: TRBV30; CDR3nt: TGTGCCTGGAGCAACAGGGTCTATGGTGAGCAGTTCTTC; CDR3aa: CAWSNRVYGEQFF
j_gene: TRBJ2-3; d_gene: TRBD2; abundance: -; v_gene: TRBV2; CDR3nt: TGTGCCAGCGGGCTAGCGGGGGTAGATACGCAGTATTTT; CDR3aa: CASGLAGVDTQYF
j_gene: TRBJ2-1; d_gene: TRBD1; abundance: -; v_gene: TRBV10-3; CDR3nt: TGTGCCATCAGTTCCTTGGACAGGGCCAATGAGCAGTTCTTC; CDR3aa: CAISSLDRANEQFF
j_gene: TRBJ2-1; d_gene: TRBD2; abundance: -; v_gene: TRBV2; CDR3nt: TGTGCCAGCAGGGGACTAGCGGGGGGCGACAATGAGCAGTTCTTC; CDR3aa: CASRGLAGGDNEQFF
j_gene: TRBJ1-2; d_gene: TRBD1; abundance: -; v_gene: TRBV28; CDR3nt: TGTGCCAGCAGCGACAGGGGTGGCTACACCTTC; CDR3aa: CASSDRGGYTF
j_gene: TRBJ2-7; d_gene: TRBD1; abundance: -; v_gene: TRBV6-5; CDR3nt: TGTGCCAGCACCCCCGGGACAGGGGGCGAGCAGTACTTC; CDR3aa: CASTPGTGGEQYF
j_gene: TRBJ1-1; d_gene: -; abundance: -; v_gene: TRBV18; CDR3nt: TGTGCCAGCTCACCACCCGCTCGGGGTGAAGCTTTCTTT; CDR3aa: CASSPPARGEAFF
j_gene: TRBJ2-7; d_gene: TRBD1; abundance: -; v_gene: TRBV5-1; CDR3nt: TGCGCCAGCAGCTTGTTGACAGGGGGATCCTACGAGCAGTACTTC; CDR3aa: CASSLLTGGSYEQYF
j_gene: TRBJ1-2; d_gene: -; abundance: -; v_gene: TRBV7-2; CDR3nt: TGTGCCAGCAGCCCAGGGCGAGATAACTATGGCTACACCTTC; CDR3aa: CASSPGRDNYGYTF
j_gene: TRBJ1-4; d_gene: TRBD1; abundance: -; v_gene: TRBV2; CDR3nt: TGTGCCAGCACCTCCGGGACAGGGGTTGAAAAACTGTTTTTT; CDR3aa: CASTSGTGVEKLFF
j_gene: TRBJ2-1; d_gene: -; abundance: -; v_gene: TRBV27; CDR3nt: TGTGCCAGCAGTGCCCGACAGACTTTGAATGAGCAGTTCTTC; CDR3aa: CASSARQTLNEQFF
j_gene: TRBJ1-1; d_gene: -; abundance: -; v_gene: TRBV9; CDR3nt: TGTGCCAGCAGCGCCCCGGGGAGGAACCCGAACACTGAAGCTTTCTTT; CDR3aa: CASSAPGRNPNTEAFF
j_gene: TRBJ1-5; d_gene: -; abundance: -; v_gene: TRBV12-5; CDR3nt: TGTGCTAGTGTGGCCTCAGTGGGCAATCAGCCCCAGCATTTT; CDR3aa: CASVASVGNQPQHF
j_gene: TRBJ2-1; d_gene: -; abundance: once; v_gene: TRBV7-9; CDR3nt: TGTGCCAGCAGCCCGATACTGTGGGGCGGGGGCGCTTATGAGCAGTTCTTC; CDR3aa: CASSPILWGGGAYEQFF
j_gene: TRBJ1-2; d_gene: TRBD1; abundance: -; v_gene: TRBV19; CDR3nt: TGTGCCAGTAATGACAGGGGCTATGGCTACACCTTC; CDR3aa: CASNDRGYGYTF
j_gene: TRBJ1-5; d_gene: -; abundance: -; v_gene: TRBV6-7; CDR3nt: TGTGCCAGCAGATCTCTGTTAGGTGACCAACAGGACTATAGCAATCAGCCCCAGCATTTT; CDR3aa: CASRSLLGDQQDYSNQPQHF
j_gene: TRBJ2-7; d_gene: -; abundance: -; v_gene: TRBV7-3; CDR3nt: TGTGCCAGCAGCTTAACGGTGGTCGACACGCTAAACTTC; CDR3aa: CASSLTVVDTLNF
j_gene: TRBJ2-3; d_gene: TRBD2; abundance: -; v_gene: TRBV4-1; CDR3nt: TGCGCCAGCAGCCATTGGACTAGCGGGGGGGGCACAGATACGCAGTATTTT; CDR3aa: CASSHWTSGGGTDTQYF
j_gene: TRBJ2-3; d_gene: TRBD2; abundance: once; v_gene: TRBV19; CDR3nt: TGTGCCAGTAGCGGGGGGGATACAGATACGCAGTATTTT; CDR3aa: CASSGGDTDTQYF
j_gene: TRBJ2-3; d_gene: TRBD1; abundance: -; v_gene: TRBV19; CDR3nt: TGTGCCAGTAGGGGGACAGGGGGGGATACGCAGTATTTT; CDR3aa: CASRGTGGDTQYF
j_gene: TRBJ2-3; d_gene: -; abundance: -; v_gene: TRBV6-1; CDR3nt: TGTGCCAGCAGTGAAGGGTTAAGATTTGCAGGGAACACAGATACGCAGTATTTT; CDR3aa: CASSEGLRFAGNTDTQYF
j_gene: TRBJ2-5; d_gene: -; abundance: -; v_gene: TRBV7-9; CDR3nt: TGTGCCAGCAGCTTAGCGGGGAGGATGGGAGAGACCCAGTACTTC; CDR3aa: CASSLAGRMGETQYF
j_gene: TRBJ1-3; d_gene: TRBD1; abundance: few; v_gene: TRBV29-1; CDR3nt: TGCAGCGTTGAAGGACAGGGGGCCCTCGGAAACACCATATATTTT; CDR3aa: CSVEGQGALGNTIYF
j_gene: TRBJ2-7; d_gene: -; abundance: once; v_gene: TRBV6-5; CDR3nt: TGTGCCAGCAGTTATTTAGGGGACACTTCCTACGAGCAGTACTTC; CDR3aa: CASSYLGDTSYEQYF
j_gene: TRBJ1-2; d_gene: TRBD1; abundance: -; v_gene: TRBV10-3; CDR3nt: TGTGCCATCAGTGAGTCCGGGACAGGGCAAATCTATGGCTACACCTTC; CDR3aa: CAISESGTGQIYGYTF
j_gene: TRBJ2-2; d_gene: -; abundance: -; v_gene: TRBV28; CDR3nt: TGTGCCAGCAGTTGGCGGGAGAACACCGGGGAGCTGTTTTTT; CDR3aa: CASSWRENTGELFF
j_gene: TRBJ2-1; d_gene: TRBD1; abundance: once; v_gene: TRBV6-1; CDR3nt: TGTGCCAGCAGTGACGCAGGGGGCTCCTACAATGAGCAGTTCTTC; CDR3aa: CASSDAGGSYNEQFF
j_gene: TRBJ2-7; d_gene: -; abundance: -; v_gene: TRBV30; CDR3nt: TGTGCCTGGAGTAACGGGGGTATCTACGAGCAGTACTTC; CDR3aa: CAWSNGGIYEQYF
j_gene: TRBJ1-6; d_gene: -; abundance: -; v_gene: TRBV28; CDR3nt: TGTGCCAGCAGATCTCCCCTCCGACAGACCAATAATTCACCCCTCCACTTT; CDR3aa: CASRSPLRQTNNSPLHF
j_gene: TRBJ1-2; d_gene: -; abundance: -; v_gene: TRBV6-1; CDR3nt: TGTGCCAGCAGTGAATTTGGCAGGGAAGGCTACACCTTC; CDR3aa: CASSEFGREGYTF
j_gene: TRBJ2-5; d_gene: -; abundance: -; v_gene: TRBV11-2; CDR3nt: TGTGCCAGCAGCTTAGATCTTACCGGGGGGCGAGAGACCCAGTACTTC; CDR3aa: CASSLDLTGGRETQYF
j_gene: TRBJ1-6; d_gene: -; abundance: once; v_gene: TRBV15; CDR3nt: TGTGCCACCAGCAGAGATCGTACAGTTAATTCACCCCTCCACTTT; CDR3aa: CATSRDRTVNSPLHF
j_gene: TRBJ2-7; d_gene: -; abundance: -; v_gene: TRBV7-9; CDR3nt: TGTGCCAGCAGCGGGACGGAGGGAAAAGGCGACTACGAGCAGTACTTC; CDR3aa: CASSGTEGKGDYEQYF
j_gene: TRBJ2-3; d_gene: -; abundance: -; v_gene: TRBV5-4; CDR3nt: TGTGCCAGCAGCTTGGAGGGGTCCTTCGGGGGGCTTAGGGATACGCAGTATTTT; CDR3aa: CASSLEGSFGGLRDTQYF
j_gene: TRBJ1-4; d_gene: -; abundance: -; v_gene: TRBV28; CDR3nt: TGTGCCAGCAGTTCCGGACCGGACAAAAAACTGTTTTTT; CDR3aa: CASSSGPDKKLFF
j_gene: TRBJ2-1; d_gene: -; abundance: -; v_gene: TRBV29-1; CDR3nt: TGCAGCGCCCTAGGACAGAATGAGCAGTTCTTC; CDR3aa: CSALGQNEQFF
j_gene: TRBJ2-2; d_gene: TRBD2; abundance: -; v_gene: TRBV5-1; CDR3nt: TGCGCCAGCAGCGCGGGACTAGCTCGCGCCGGGGAGCTGTTTTTT; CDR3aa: CASSAGLARAGELFF
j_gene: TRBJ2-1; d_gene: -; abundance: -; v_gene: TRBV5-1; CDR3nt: TGCGCCAGCAGCTTGGCTCCGAGCTCCTACAATGAGCAGTTCTTC; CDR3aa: CASSLAPSSYNEQFF
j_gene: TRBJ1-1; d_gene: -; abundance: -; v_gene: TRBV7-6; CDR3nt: TGTGCCAGCAGCTTAGCGCGACAGGCAACTGAAGCTTTCTTT; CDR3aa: CASSLARQATEAFF
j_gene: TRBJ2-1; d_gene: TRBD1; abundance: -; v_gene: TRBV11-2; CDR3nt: TGTGCCAGCAGCTTACGGGGACAGAAGACCTCCTACAATGAGCAGTTCTTC; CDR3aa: CASSLRGQKTSYNEQFF
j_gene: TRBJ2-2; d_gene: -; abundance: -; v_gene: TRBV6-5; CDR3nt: TGTGCCAGCCATCCTCAGGGGCCCGGGGAGCTGTTTTTT; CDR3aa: CASHPQGPGELFF
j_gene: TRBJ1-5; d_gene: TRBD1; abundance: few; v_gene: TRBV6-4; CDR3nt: TGTGCCAGTTTTGACAGGGCCCCGAGCCGGATGACCCAGCATTTT; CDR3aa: CASFDRAPSRMTQHF
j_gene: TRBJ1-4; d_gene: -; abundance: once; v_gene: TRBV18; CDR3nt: TGTGCCAGCTCACCTTTGGGTTCAGGAGAAAAACTGTTTTTT; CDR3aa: CASSPLGSGEKLFF
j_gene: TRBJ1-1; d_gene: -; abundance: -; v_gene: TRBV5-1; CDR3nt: TGCGCCAGCAGCTCTCCGAACACTGAAGCTTTCTTT; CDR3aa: CASSSPNTEAFF
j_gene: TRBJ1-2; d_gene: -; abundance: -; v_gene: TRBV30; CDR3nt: TGTGCCTGGAGCGCCGAGAGGGAAGGCTATGGCTACACCTTC; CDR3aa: CAWSAEREGYGYTF
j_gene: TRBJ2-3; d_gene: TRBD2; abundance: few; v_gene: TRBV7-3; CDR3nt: TGTGCCAGCAGCCTTTTCTCTCTAGCGGGGGGGAGTACGCAGTATTTT; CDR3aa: CASSLFSLAGGSTQYF
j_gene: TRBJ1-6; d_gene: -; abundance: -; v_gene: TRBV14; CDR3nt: TGTGCCAGCAGCCAAGATTTCCGCCGATCGGGTAATTCACCCCTCCACTTT; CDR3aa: CASSQDFRRSGNSPLHF
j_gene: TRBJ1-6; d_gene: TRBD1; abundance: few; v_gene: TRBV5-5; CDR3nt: TGTGCCAGCAGCTCGAAAGTCCCGGGACAGGGATCGGCCCTCCACTTT; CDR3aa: CASSSKVPGQGSALHF
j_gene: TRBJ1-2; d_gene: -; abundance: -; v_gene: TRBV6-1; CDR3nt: TGTGCCAGCATATTACAGAGCTTCGTGAACTATGGCTACACCTTC; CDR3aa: CASILQSFVNYGYTF
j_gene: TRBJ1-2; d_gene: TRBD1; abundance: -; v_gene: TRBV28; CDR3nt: TGTGCCAGCAGTACCGACAGGGTGATAACTTGGGCTAACTATGGCTACACCTTC; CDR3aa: CASSTDRVITWANYGYTF
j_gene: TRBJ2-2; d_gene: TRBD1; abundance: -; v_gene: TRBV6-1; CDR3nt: TGTGCCAGCAGTGATAACAGGGGCTCCGGGGAGCTGTTTTTT; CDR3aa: CASSDNRGSGELFF
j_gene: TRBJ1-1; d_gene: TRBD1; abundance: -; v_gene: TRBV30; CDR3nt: TGTGCCTGGAGTCCTACAGGGGGAGTTGGTTTCTTT; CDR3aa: CAWSPTGGVGFF
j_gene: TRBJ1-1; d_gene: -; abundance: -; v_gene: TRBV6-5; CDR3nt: TGTGCCAGCAGTTACAACCCCAGGGGCTCTGAAGCTTTCTTT; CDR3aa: CASSYNPRGSEAFF
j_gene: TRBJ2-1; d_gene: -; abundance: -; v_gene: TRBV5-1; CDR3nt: TGCGCCAGCAGCTTGGAAGCAGGGTGGGCTGAGCAGTTCTTC; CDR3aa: CASSLEAGWAEQFF
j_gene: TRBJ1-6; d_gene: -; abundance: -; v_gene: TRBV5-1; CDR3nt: TGCGCCAGCAGCTTGCTAACAGGGACAAACCCGACCTCCAATTCACCCCTCCACTTT; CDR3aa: CASSLLTGTNPTSNSPLHF
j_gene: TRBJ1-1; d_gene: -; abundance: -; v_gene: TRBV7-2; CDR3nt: TGTGCCAGCAGTAGCCGGACGGGGGGGATGAACACTGAAGCTTTCTTT; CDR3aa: CASSSRTGGMNTEAFF